The 18 T cell receptor beta chains in this list originate from one sample, sequenced in a study of T cell repertoires in cytomegalovirus infection. TCRdb ran MiXCR on the reads and lists one entry per CDR3 protein. The sample consists of approximately 320,000 distinct CDR3 sequences, more than 8% of them appearing once. The sequencing sample was made of PBMCs. The receptors here all came from a human donor in good health (CMV status not recorded). Some clones in this sample may be carry-over from other donors' samples.

This clonotype appeared a few times. The J gene is TRBJ1-1, the V gene TRBV7-9, with a possible D match to TRBD1 (5 bases). CDR3 length: 15 amino acids. Germline loops: CDR1 SEHNR, CDR2 FQNEAQ (reference sequence). The germline V and J ends were trimmed by 5 bases and 1 base, with 14 bases remaining between them. CDR3 amino acids: CASSGDGGTNTEAFF. The CDR3 DNA is TGTGCCAGCAGCGGCGATGGGGGTACGAACACTGAAGCTTTCTTT.

This clonotype was counted ten times or more. The chain is built from TRBV7-2 and TRBJ2-7, with 10 bases identical to TRBD2. V shed 4 bases, J shed 0 bases, and the junction held 3 bases outside the gene matches. The V gene's germline CDR1 is SGHTA and CDR2 FQGNSA. This CDR3 spans 15 amino acids. The CDR3 protein is CASSSLAGSSYEQYF. The DNA for the CDR3 is TGTGCCAGCAGCTCACTAGCGGGGAGCTCCTACGAGCAGTACTTC.

Note on this clonotype: Sequence at one end of the junction differs from germline and may be a read error. The chain uses TRBV6-8 and TRBJ2-1; TRBD1 might be the D (6 bases). Germline V gene data show CDR1 as MNHGY and CDR2 as SAAAGT. The CDR3 has 12 amino acids. The CDR3 is CASGYREDEQFF. For the CDR3, the DNA is TGTGCCAGCGGTTACAGGGAAGATGAGCAGTTCTTC.

The V gene is TRBV6-1, the J gene TRBJ2-1; 7 bases are shared with TRBD1. V lost 6 bases, J lost 9 bases, and 11 bases stayed unmatched. The CDR3 runs 14 residues. Germline V gene data show CDR1 as MNHNS and CDR2 as SASEGT. The CDR3 DNA reads as TGTGCCAGCAGAGAAAGGGGGCAATTTCTTGAGCAGTTCTTC. Translated: CASRERGQFLEQFF.

This chain links TRBV6-5 with TRBJ2-1; TRBD2 is a possible D gene (5 bases). Germline V gene sequence: CDR1 MNHEY, CDR2 SVGAGI. The V gene lost 2 bases and the J gene lost 1 base, with 9 bases spanning the gap. This CDR3 has 15 amino acids. CDR3 in amino acids: CASSYEGRSYNEQFF. The CDR3 bases are TGTGCCAGCAGTTACGAGGGTAGGTCCTACAATGAGCAGTTCTTC.

This clonotype was observed a handful of times. The chain employs TRBV28 and TRBJ2-5, with TRBD2 matching over 8 bases. V lost 4 bases and J lost 6; bases outside the gene matches: 10. Germline CDR1 reads MDHEN; CDR2 reads SYDVKM. CDR3 length: 15 residues. The CDR3: CASSSHGRAEKTQYF. As DNA, the CDR3 is TGTGCCAGCAGTTCTCACGGGAGGGCCGAGAAGACCCAGTACTTC.

A remark on this clonotype: A much larger clone lies a single base off, so this may be a read error. The rearrangement uses TRBV7-2 and TRBJ2-3; maybe TRBD1 (5 bases). CDR3 length: 12 residues. V gave up 9 bases and J gave up 11 bases, with 18 bases separating them. CDR1 is SGHTA and CDR2 is FQGNSA in the germline V gene. CDR3 loop: CARSTGHPKQYF. Written as DNA, the CDR3 is TGTGCCAGAAGCACTGGACACCCTAAGCAGTATTTT.

The rearrangement uses TRBV28 and TRBJ1-2, with 7 bases that match TRBD1. The V gene end was trimmed by 5 bases and the J gene end by 4 bases; junction bases not matched to a gene: 13. The CDR3 covers 16 residues. Germline-derived CDR1 and CDR2 are MDHEN and SYDVKM. CDR3: CASSRLNRGFGYGYTF. CDR3 DNA: TGTGCCAGCAGTCGGCTAAACAGGGGTTTCGGCTATGGCTACACCTTC.

A note on this clonotype: At one of its ends the junction is not consistent with the germline gene, which may arise from a read error. The chain combines TRBV2 with TRBJ2-7; TRBD2 matches at 8 bases. There are 14 residues in the CDR3. Germline V gives CDR1 SNHLY, CDR2 FYNNEI. CDR3 region: CASSESGSTPISDF. The CDR3 bases are TGTGCCAGCAGTGAGAGCGGGAGCACCCCGATTTCAGACTTC.

The chain couples TRBV2 to TRBJ1-2, with 9 bases fitting TRBD1. The trim removed 6 bases at V and 3 bases at J, leaving 5 bases unmatched. This CDR3 spans 14 amino acids. CDR1 SNHLY and CDR2 FYNNEI come from the germline V gene. The CDR3 nucleotides are TGTGCCAGCAGCACCCGGGACAGGGACTATGGCTACACCTTC. Protein: CASSTRDRDYGYTF.

This clonotype has a handful of counts. V is TRBV7-6 and J is TRBJ2-1; 9 bases align to TRBD2. This CDR3 has 15 amino acids. V dropped 5 bases and J dropped 6; count of bases not matched to a gene: 8. Germline-derived CDR1 and CDR2 are SGHVS and FNYEAQ. The CDR3 coding sequence is TGTGCCAGCAGCCCTCTAGCGGGGAGGCTCAATGAGCAGTTCTTC. It is translated as CASSPLAGRLNEQFF.

This clonotype turned up a few times. The CDR3 loop is CASSFRLRGDTQYF. The CDR3 region has the DNA TGTGCCAGCAGTTTCAGGCTCCGGGGTGATACGCAGTATTTT. This chain links TRBV28 with TRBJ2-3; TRBD2 might be the D (5 bases). Germline CDR1 MDHEN, CDR2 SYDVKM. V was cut by 3 bases and J by 6 bases, with 13 bases left in between. This CDR3 region has 14 residues.

The V gene is TRBV23-1, the J gene TRBJ2-1; D possibly matches TRBD1 or TRBD2 (6 bases each). TRBV23-1 is an open reading frame, and its role is uncertain. The CDR3 has 18 amino acids. Between the trimmed V and J ends, which lost 1 base and 8 bases, there was a span of 24 bases. CDR3 in DNA: TGCGCCAGCAGTCAATGGAGGGGGGACGTTCAGTTTGCGTATGAGCAGTTCTTC. As protein: CASSQWRGDVQFAYEQFF.

This chain links TRBV25-1 with TRBJ2-7; no clear D gene. The CDR3 loop spans 18 amino acids. Germline values: CDR1 MGHDK, CDR2 SYGVNS. The V gene lost 0 bases and the J gene lost 4 bases, with 22 bases spanning the gap. This CDR3 reads CASSEYILGEKGIYEQYF. The CDR3 nucleotides are TGTGCCAGCAGTGAATATATTCTAGGAGAGAAGGGCATATACGAGCAGTACTTC.

The chain couples TRBV18 to TRBJ2-5; D is undetermined. Deletions cut 3 bases from V and 2 bases from J, with 10 bases between. The length of the CDR3 is 14 residues. Germline assignment: CDR1 KGHSH and CDR2 LQKENI. The CDR3 region has the DNA TGTGCCAGCTCACCTAGGATGGATCAAGAGACCCAGTACTTC. Protein: CASSPRMDQETQYF.

Notes on this clonotype: A read error may be the cause here, since a much bigger clone is one base away. The gene calls are TRBV6-6 and TRBJ1-1; D is undetermined. V lost 3 bases to trimming and J lost 6 bases, with 5 bases between them. The germline CDR1 and CDR2 sequences are MNHNY and SVGAGI (reference sequence). This CDR3 has 11 amino acids. CDR3 nucleotide sequence: TGTGCCAGCAGTTATCATGCTGAAGCTTTCTTT. Amino acids: CASSYHAEAFF.

A few counts support this clonotype. The rearrangement joins TRBV19 to TRBJ2-7; TRBD2 might be the D (7 bases). The V gene lost 7 bases and the J gene lost 4 bases, with 14 bases spanning the gap. CDR1 and CDR2 (germline): LNHDA, SQIVND (reference sequence). This CDR3 contains 13 residues. CDR3 loop: CASTAGAAYEQYF. The CDR3 DNA sequence: TGTGCCAGTACTGCGGGGGCGGCGTACGAGCAGTACTTC.

The sample holds a few counts of this clonotype. The rearrangement joins TRBV20-1 to TRBJ2-1, with a tentative D call TRBD2 (5 bases). Germline V gives CDR1 DFQATT, CDR2 SNEGSKA (reference sequence). Trimming stripped 3 bases from V and 3 bases from J, with 12 bases between. CDR3 length: 14 amino acids. CDR3 residues: CSASRASSYNEQFF. The CDR3 DNA follows: TGCAGTGCTAGTCGCGCTAGCAGCTACAATGAGCAGTTCTTC.